This T cell receptor beta chain was recovered during a study of a mutant IDH1 vaccine in newly diagnosed glioma. Some clones are missing from TCRdb's copy, which holds only in-frame ones; the method was immunoSEQ multiplex PCR. The repertoire holds about 98,000 clones, with over 85% as singletons. The V and J ends lost 0 bases and 0 bases respectively, with 12 bases between them. This CDR3 spans 17 amino acids. Germline assignment: CDR1 SGHNT and CDR2 YYREEE (reference sequence). Time point in this sample: baseline, week 1 (first vaccination visit). Treatment specified: pre-vaccination baseline after standard-of-care therapy.

The chain carries TRBV5-4 and TRBJ2-2; D perhaps matches TRBD1 (5 bases). This clonotype was obtained from a woman aged 50 to 65 with glioma. The sample was PBMCs, taken from a glioma patient treated with radiotherapy, temozolomide or both. The CDR3 coding sequence is TGTGCCAGCAGCTTGGAGCAGGGAACCGCGAACACCGGGGAGCTGTTTTTT. Translation: CASSLEQGTANTGELFF.